These 19 T cell receptor beta chains were all obtained from the same sample, sequenced in a study of blood T cell repertoires in COVID-19. Method: immunoSEQ multiplex PCR; TCRdb's copy keeps in-frame clones and lacks some. The sample has approximately 260,000 clones, 75% to 85% seen once. Input material: peripheral blood. These receptors were taken from a woman aged 60-75 years with active or convalescent COVID-19.

The chain is built from TRBV3-1 (or the pseudogene TRBV3-2) and TRBJ1-1, with TRBD1 identical over 11 bases. The ends lost 7 bases at V and 8 bases at J; junction bases unmatched: 6. The CDR3 loop spans 13 amino acids. Per the germline V gene, CDR1 is LGHDT and CDR2 is YNNKEL (reference sequence). CDR3 sequence: CASKARDRGEAFF. In DNA, the CDR3 is TGTGCCAGCAAAGCCCGGGACAGGGGGGAAGCTTTCTTT.

This chain joins TRBV5-1 and TRBJ1-5; the D is unclear. Germline assignment: CDR1 SGHRS and CDR2 YFSETQ. The CDR3 spans 13 residues. Trimming removed 0 bases at V and 3 bases at J, with 4 bases between. CDR3: CASSLGLNQPQHF. CDR3 in DNA: TGCGCCAGCAGCTTGGGTCTCAATCAGCCCCAGCATTTT.

This clone appeared once. The V and J genes are TRBV6-6 and TRBJ1-1; D gene ambiguous. The ends were cut back, 8 bases at V and 0 bases at J, with 13 bases in the middle. Germline loops: CDR1 MNHNY, CDR2 SVGAGI (reference sequence). The length of the CDR3 is 14 residues. CDR3 region: CASLSAQVNTEAFF. CDR3 sequence (DNA): TGTGCCAGCCTTTCGGCCCAGGTGAACACTGAAGCTTTCTTT.

This clone showed up just once. The chain recombines TRBV6-5 with TRBJ2-7; 7 positions match TRBD1. The CDR3 length is 15 residues. With V trimmed by 2 bases and J by 1 base, 5 bases remained unmatched. CDR1 is MNHEY and CDR2 is SVGAGI in the germline V gene. The CDR3 reads CASSYGPGGSYEQYF. The DNA of the CDR3 is TGTGCCAGCAGTTACGGGCCAGGGGGTTCCTACGAGCAGTACTTC.

This chain connects TRBV11-2 to TRBJ1-2; a weak D match, TRBD1 (6 bases). Trimming took 0 bases from V and 7 from J, leaving 9 bases between them. Germline V lookup: CDR1 SGHAT, CDR2 FQNNGV. This CDR3 spans 13 amino acids. The chain's CDR3 is CASSLESQGGYTF. The CDR3 DNA is TGTGCCAGCAGCTTAGAGTCACAGGGTGGCTACACCTTC. Using reference TRBV11-2 and TRBJ1-2 for the parts outside the CDR3, the full variable domain is EAGVAQSPRYKIIEKRQSVAFWCNPISGHATLYWYQQILGQGPKLLIQFQNNGVVDDSQLPKDRFSAERLKGVDSTLKIQPAKLEDSAVYLCASSLESQGGYTFGSGTRLTVV.

The V call is TRBV6-2 or TRBV6-3, the J call TRBJ1-1; no reliable D call. The V gene's germline CDR1 is MNHEY and CDR2 SVGEGT. The CDR3 has 15 residues. Trimming left V 0 bases short and J 1 base short, with 9 bases between. The CDR3 is CASSYSFLANTEAFF. CDR3 sequence (DNA): TGTGCCAGCAGTTACTCTTTTCTAGCGAACACTGAAGCTTTCTTT.

The chain recombines TRBV7-9 with TRBJ1-2; D not certain. The CDR3 contains 16 residues. The germline V and J ends were trimmed by 1 base and 5 bases, with 17 bases remaining between them. Germline assignment: CDR1 SEHNR and CDR2 FQNEAQ (reference sequence). The CDR3 region has the DNA TGTGCCAGCAGCTTAGGACGCCAGGCTAAATTATATGGCTACACCTTC. Its translation is CASSLGRQAKLYGYTF. The full variable domain, completed using reference TRBV7-9 and TRBJ1-2, is DTGVSQNPRHKITKRGQNVTFRCDPISEHNRLYWYRQTLGQGPEFLTYFQNEAQLEKSRLLSDRFSAERPKGSFSTLEIQRTEQGDSAMYLCASSLGRQAKLYGYTFGSGTRLTVV.

The rearrangement uses TRBV3-1 (or the pseudogene TRBV3-2) and TRBJ2-3; TRBD2 is a possible D gene (7 bases). In germline, CDR1 is LGHDT, CDR2 YNNKEL (reference sequence). CDR3 length: 16 amino acids. Deletions cut 4 bases from V and 7 bases from J, with 21 bases between. This CDR3 is CASSRLRAGAHNTQYF. The CDR3 region has the DNA TGTGCCAGCAGCCGGCTTAGGGCGGGGGCGCACAATACGCAGTATTTT.

The rearrangement uses TRBV19 and TRBJ1-5; D might be TRBD1 (6 bases). The CDR3 runs to 15 residues. Trimming took off 3 bases at V and 5 bases at J, with 14 bases between the two ends. The V gene's germline CDR1 is LNHDA and CDR2 SQIVND (reference sequence). CDR3 loop: CASSMVGTRHQPQHF. As DNA, the CDR3 is TGTGCCAGTAGTATGGTAGGGACACGACATCAGCCCCAGCATTTT.

The genes are TRBV2 and TRBJ2-1; TRBD2 matches 8 bases. The junction had 8 bases not matched to a gene; V was cut back by 3 bases and J by 7 bases. Germline CDR1 is SNHLY and CDR2 is FYNNEI. The CDR3 is 15 amino acids. The CDR3 region has the DNA TGTGCCAGCAGTGATTGGCGGGGGGTGGGAAATGAGCAGTTCTTC. Amino acids: CASSDWRGVGNEQFF.

The chain is built from TRBV6-6 and TRBJ1-5, with 10 bases lining up with TRBD1. CDR3 length: 15 residues. Germline lookup yields CDR1 MNHNY and CDR2 SVGAGI (reference sequence). V shed 3 bases, J shed 5 bases, and the junction held 4 bases outside the gene matches. The CDR3 loop reads CASSYEDRGHQPQHF. The CDR3, as DNA: TGTGCCAGCAGTTATGAAGACAGGGGGCATCAGCCCCAGCATTTT.

The chain recombines TRBV30 with TRBJ1-2, with 10 bases matching TRBD1. CDR3 length: 16 residues. Losses at the gene ends were 3 bases for V and 4 bases for J; bases not matched to a gene: 11. Germline V CDR1 and CDR2: GTSNPN, SVGIG (reference sequence). As DNA, the CDR3 is TGTGCCTGGAGGACCCCATCGACAGGGGGCGGCTATGGCTACACCTTC. Amino acids: CAWRTPSTGGGYGYTF.

This chain connects TRBV18 to TRBJ1-6; TRBD1 matches at 8 bases. The CDR3 is made up of 17 amino acids. In germline, CDR1 is KGHSH, CDR2 LQKENI. The ends lost 3 bases at V and 0 bases at J; junction bases unmatched: 4. The CDR3 loop is CASSPGQGGSYNSPLHF. CDR3 nucleotides: TGTGCCAGCTCACCCGGACAGGGAGGCTCCTATAATTCACCCCTCCACTTT. Full variable domain (outside the CDR3, taken from reference TRBV18 and TRBJ1-6): NAGVMQNPRHLVRRRGQEARLRCSPMKGHSHVYWYRQLPEEGLKFMVYLQKENIIDESGMPKERFSAEFPKEGPSILRIQQVVRGDSAAYFCASSPGQGGSYNSPLHFGNGTRLTVT.

In regard to this clone: Germline is not matched at one junction end, which may reflect a read error. The chain links TRBV19 to TRBJ1-2; D might be TRBD1 (6 bases). CDR1 is LNHDA and CDR2 is SQIVND in the germline V gene (reference sequence). This CDR3 has 16 residues. CDR3 protein: CTSSGIFTAGAYGYTF. CDR3 in DNA: TGTACCAGTTCAGGGATCTTTACGGCGGGGGCGTATGGCTACACCTTC.

The rearrangement joins TRBV12-5 to TRBJ2-5; 9 bases map to TRBD2. The V segment lost 6 bases and the J segment 5 bases; nucleotides outside the gene matches: 4. The CDR3 runs 13 residues. Germline V gene data show CDR1 as LGHNT and CDR2 as FRNRAP. The CDR3 spells CASGSSGGETQYF. The DNA of the CDR3 is TGTGCTAGTGGCTCAAGCGGGGGGGAGACCCAGTACTTC. Together with reference TRBV12-5 and TRBJ2-5, the CDR3 gives the full variable domain: DARVTQTPRHKVTEMGQEVTMRCQPILGHNTVFWYRQTMMQGLELLAYFRNRAPLDDSGMPKDRFSAEMPDATLATLKIQPSEPRDSAVYFCASGSSGGETQYFGPGTRLLVL.

V usage is TRBV27 and J usage is TRBJ1-2; D is undetermined. Germline-derived CDR1 and CDR2 are MNHEY and SMNVEV (reference sequence). The CDR3 extends over 14 amino acids. V was shortened by 6 bases and J by 1 base, with 12 bases between the two germline ends. This CDR3 is CASRPGYGNYGYTF. In DNA, the CDR3 is TGTGCCAGCAGACCAGGTTACGGTAACTATGGCTACACCTTC.

The chain couples TRBV6-1 to TRBJ2-7; TRBD1 aligns across 7 bases. Germline CDR1 and CDR2: MNHNS and SASEGT. The ends lost 1 base at V and 7 bases at J; junction bases unmatched: 7. The CDR3 is made up of 14 amino acids. CDR3 in DNA: TGTGCCAGCAGTGAAGAGAGGGGGCGAAGGGAGCAGTACTTC. Translated, it gives CASSEERGRREQYF.

V is TRBV6-1 and J is TRBJ1-2; a weak D match, TRBD1 (6 bases). V lost 2 bases, J lost 4 bases, and 20 bases lay in between. This CDR3 contains 17 residues. The germline V gene encodes CDR1 MNHNS and CDR2 SASEGT. The DNA for the CDR3 is TGTGCCAGCAGTGAACCGGGGCAGGGGCCGGGGGGCTATGGCTACACCTTC. This translates into CASSEPGQGPGGYGYTF.

The chain has TRBV4-1 and TRBJ1-6; the D gene is possibly TRBD1 (6 bases). CDR1 MGHRA and CDR2 YSYEKL come from the germline V gene. V lost 4 bases, J lost 9 bases, and 16 bases lay in between. The CDR3 has 15 amino acids. CDR3 region: CASSPTGGGGSPLHF. The CDR3 DNA reads TGCGCCAGCAGCCCCACCGGGGGGGGCGGTTCACCCCTCCACTTT.